This TCR beta chain was sequenced in a study of cytomegalovirus exposure and HLA in healthy donors. The germline gives CDR1 MDHEN, CDR2 SYDVKM. The CDR3 runs to 15 residues. V shed 5 bases and J 8 bases; nucleotides not matched to a gene: 8. 13 Jbeta primers and 60 Vbeta primers were used for the PCR. Profiling relied on immunoSEQ multiplex PCR, and the TCRdb table lists in-frame clones only, not all of them. Here the sample spans fewer than 200,000 clones, 65% to 85% being singletons. Sequencing was carried out using PBMCs. The V gene is TRBV28, the J gene TRBJ2-1, with 11 bases identical to TRBD2. This sequence was found in a woman in her forties or fifties in good health and CMV-seropositive. The CDR3 region is CASSRLAGKKHEQFF. CDR3 DNA: TGTGCCAGCAGTAGACTAGCGGGAAAGAAGCATGAGCAGTTCTTC.